These T cell receptor beta chains were read from a single sample in a study of cytomegalovirus exposure and HLA in healthy donors. Sequencing was performed with immunoSEQ multiplex PCR; in TCRdb, only in-frame clones are kept and a portion is missing. This table lists some 160,000 clones. The sample was PBMCs. Source of these receptors: a man aged 30-40 years in good health and CMV-seronegative. The CDR3 runs from the conserved cysteine through the conserved F or W. D genes are given only for firm matches.

v_gene	j_gene	d_gene	CDR3aa	CDR3nt
TRBV19	TRBJ2-1	NA	CASIDGSGDEQFF	TGTGCCAGTATCGATGGTAGCGGCGATGAGCAGTTCTTC
TRBV19	TRBJ2-7	TRBD1	CASSISSGQPAYEQYF	TGTGCCAGTAGTATCTCCTCGGGACAGCCCGCGTACGAGCAGTACTTC
TRBV10-3	TRBJ2-5	TRBD2	CAISGRTSGDQETQYF	TGTGCCATCAGTGGTCGGACTAGCGGGGATCAAGAGACCCAGTACTTC
TRBV25-1	TRBJ2-2	TRBD2	CASSESPGGPGELFF	TGTGCCAGCAGTGAAAGTCCGGGAGGGCCCGGGGAGCTGTTTTTT
TRBV18	TRBJ2-7	TRBD2	CASSPPSGKGYEQYF	TGTGCCAGCTCACCCCCTAGCGGGAAGGGATACGAGCAGTACTTC
TRBV5-1	TRBJ2-3	TRBD2	CASSGLLADTDTQYF	TGCGCCAGCAGCGGCCTACTAGCGGACACAGATACGCAGTATTTT
TRBV29-1	TRBJ2-7	NA	CSVIMTSPSYEQYF	TGCAGCGTCATCATGACTAGTCCGTCCTACGAGCAGTACTTC
TRBV11-3	TRBJ2-2	NA	CASSLDVVRFTGELFF	TGTGCCAGCAGCTTAGATGTCGTCAGGTTCACCGGGGAGCTGTTTTTT
TRBV18	TRBJ1-1	TRBD1	CASSLTGTVINTEAFF	TGTGCCAGCTCACTAACGGGGACAGTAATAAACACTGAAGCTTTCTTT
TRBV7-8	TRBJ1-4	NA	CASSLLRQTNEKLFF	TGTGCCAGCAGCTTATTAAGACAGACTAATGAAAAACTGTTTTTT
TRBV20-1	TRBJ1-1	TRBD1	CSAYGTEEAFF	TGCAGTGCGTACGGGACAGAAGAAGCTTTCTTT
TRBV19	TRBJ1-6	TRBD1	CASSYLGTADSPLHF	TGTGCCAGTAGCTATCTCGGGACAGCAGATTCACCCCTCCACTTT
TRBV6-1	TRBJ1-2	NA	CASSDTAYGYTF	TGTGCCAGCAGTGATACTGCTTATGGCTACACCTTC
TRBV7-9	TRBJ2-1	TRBD2	CASSLRGGTSDYNEQFF	TGTGCCAGCAGCCTAAGGGGGGGGACTAGCGACTACAATGAGCAGTTCTTC
TRBV9	TRBJ2-3	NA	CASSNGQFSTDTQYF	TGTGCCAGCAGTAACGGACAGTTTAGCACAGATACGCAGTATTTT
TRBV5-1	TRBJ2-1	TRBD2	CASSLSAATSGTLYNEQFF	TGCGCCAGCAGCTTGTCGGCGGCGACTAGCGGGACCCTATACAATGAGCAGTTCTTC
TRBV19	TRBJ1-2	NA	CASSAQGGGYTF	TGTGCCAGTAGTGCGCAGGGAGGTGGCTACACCTTC
TRBV18	TRBJ1-3	TRBD1	CASSPQSGTGALSGNTIYF	TGTGCCAGCTCACCGCAGTCCGGGACAGGGGCCCTTTCTGGAAACACCATATATTTT
TRBV7-9	TRBJ2-7	TRBD1	CASSGTGGYEQYF	TGTGCCAGCAGCGGGACAGGGGGCTACGAGCAGTACTTC
TRBV11-2	TRBJ2-2	NA	CASSRRGPTGELFF	TGTGCCAGCAGCCGCCGGGGTCCCACCGGGGAGCTGTTTTTT
TRBV7-2	TRBJ1-2	TRBD1	CASSQGTGLGGYTF	TGTGCCAGCAGCCAAGGGACAGGGCTGGGGGGCTACACCTTC
TRBV5-4	TRBJ1-2	NA	CASSFSGGVYGYTF	TGTGCCAGCAGCTTTAGTGGAGGGGTCTATGGCTACACCTTT
TRBV6-5	TRBJ2-7	NA	CASEIRAGTYEQYF	TGTGCCAGCGAGATTAGAGCGGGTACCTACGAGCAGTACTTC
TRBV28	TRBJ1-1	TRBD1	CASSWTGTGTEAFF	TGTGCCAGCAGTTGGACAGGGACGGGGACTGAAGCTTTCTTT
TRBV30	TRBJ1-1	NA	CAWSVGYPGSTEAFF	TGTGCCTGGAGTGTAGGGTATCCGGGGAGCACTGAAGCTTTCTTT
TRBV4-1	TRBJ1-4	TRBD1	CASSQDETGQEKLFF	TGCGCCAGCAGCCAAGATGAGACAGGGCAAGAAAAACTGTTTTTT
TRBV12-5	TRBJ1-2	NA	CASGLEGGGYTF	TGTGCTAGTGGTTTGGAAGGGGGAGGCTACACCTTC
TRBV18	TRBJ2-7	NA	CASSPPSPGSGEQYF	TGTGCCAGCTCACCACCCAGTCCGGGATCGGGCGAGCAGTACTTC
TRBV6-5	TRBJ2-7	NA	CASSQGDEQYF	TGTGCCAGCAGTCAGGGCGACGAGCAGTACTTC
TRBV10-3	TRBJ1-5	TRBD1	CAISQTGTGAVQPQHF	TGTGCCATCAGTCAAACCGGGACAGGGGCGGTTCAGCCCCAGCATTTT
TRBV5-5	TRBJ1-1	NA	CASSFLTPGETEAFF	TGTGCCAGCAGCTTCTTAACACCAGGGGAAACTGAAGCTTTCTTT
TRBV6-5	TRBJ1-1	NA	CASRAPHTEAFF	TGTGCCAGCAGGGCCCCCCACACTGAAGCTTTCTTT
TRBV5-4	TRBJ2-7	NA	CASSLGLNSYEQYF	TGTGCCAGCAGCTTGGGACTGAACTCCTACGAGCAGTACTTC
TRBV25-1	TRBJ1-1	NA	CASSYSKAGTEAFF	TGTGCCAGCAGTTATAGCAAGGCCGGGACTGAAGCTTTCTTT
TRBV5-5	TRBJ2-1	NA	CASSLTGWVFNEQFF	TGTGCCAGCAGCTTGACGGGGTGGGTTTTCAATGAGCAGTTCTTC
TRBV29-1	TRBJ1-5	NA	CSVEIGVSQPQHF	TGCAGCGTTGAAATAGGGGTAAGCCAGCCCCAGCATTTT
TRBV18	TRBJ2-2	TRBD2	CASSPRSGKNTGELFF	TGTGCCAGCTCACCACGTAGCGGGAAAAACACCGGGGAGCTGTTTTTT
TRBV27	TRBJ2-7	TRBD2	CASSPGLAGGEQYF	TGCGCCAGCAGTCCCGGACTAGCGGGAGGCGAGCAGTACTTC
TRBV5-4	TRBJ1-4	TRBD1	CASSPGGSTNEKLFF	TGTGCCAGCAGCCCAGGGGGCTCAACTAATGAAAAACTGTTTTTT
TRBV29-1	TRBJ1-1	NA	CSVLGVGGNTEAFF	TGCAGCGTTCTAGGTGTTGGAGGGAACACTGAAGCTTTCTTT
TRBV2	TRBJ1-1	NA	CASSEAFLRGNTEAFF	TGTGCCAGCAGTGAAGCCTTTCTCCGAGGGAACACTGAAGCTTTCTTT
TRBV6-4	TRBJ2-1	NA	CASSEGGINNEQFF	TGTGCCAGCAGTGAAGGCGGGATAAACAATGAGCAGTTCTTC
TRBV5-1	TRBJ2-5	TRBD1	CASRLGQGQETQYF	TGCGCCAGCAGGCTGGGACAGGGTCAAGAGACCCAGTACTTC
TRBV30	TRBJ1-6	TRBD1	CAWSVGRTGRNSPLHF	TGTGCCTGGAGTGTGGGAAGGACAGGGAGGAATTCACCCCTCCACTTT
TRBV19	TRBJ2-7	TRBD2	CASSTSGNEQYF	TGTGCCAGTAGTACCAGCGGGAACGAGCAGTACTTC